This T cell receptor beta chain originates from a study of neurological immune-mediated disorders. This clonotype has at least ten counts. What it recognizes is unknown. The authors made cDNA by 5'RACE with 10-nucleotide random UMIs. Using its own MiXCR run on the 5' RACE reads, TCRdb lists one record per CDR3 protein. The profile shows about 43,000 distinct CDR3 sequences, roughly 13% of them singletons. Study results and limitations: The level of TCR clonal expansion was highest in patients with HTLV-1-associated myelopathy and lowest in multiple sclerosis, where it fell below the level seen in healthy controls.

It was from 2 million PBMCs stored at -80 C that the unsorted libraries were obtained. The receptor was isolated from a female donor in good health. The sample taken for sequencing was PBMCs.

CDR3 region: CSAKTSGAGETQYF. CDR3 nucleotide sequence: TGCAGTGCTAAGACTAGCGGGGCGGGAGAGACCCAGTACTTC. This chain joins TRBV20-1 and TRBJ2-5; 11 nucleotides align to TRBD2. The CDR3 spans 14 residues. V lost 4 bases and J lost 4; bases outside the gene matches: 5. Germline V lookup: CDR1 DFQATT, CDR2 SNEGSKA (reference sequence).